A selection of T cell receptor beta chains follows, all from one sample in a study of blood T cells in healthy people across ages. Each CDR3 protein is one row after TCRdb ran MiXCR on the 5' RACE reads. Found here are around 1,700,000 distinct CDR3 sequences, 28% of them singletons; the top ten hold 7.7%. The sample comprised blood. These receptors originate from a woman aged 25 to 39 in good health. The CDR3 runs from the conserved cysteine through the conserved F or W. A D gene is named only where the DNA matches it firmly. Size values are once, few and many counts, or a class for expanded clones, and some rows have none.

clone_size j_call d_call v_call cdr3_aa cdr3_nt
few TRBJ2-6 . TRBV5-4 CASSHGGGSGANVLTF TGTGCCAGCAGCCATGGAGGGGGATCTGGGGCCAACGTCCTGACTTTC
. TRBJ2-7 . TRBV11-2 CASSFRDGNNEQYF TGTGCCAGCAGCTTCAGGGATGGAAATAACGAGCAGTACTTC
few TRBJ2-7 . TRBV9 CASSPPSPSYEQYF TGTGCCAGCAGCCCCCCTAGCCCCTCCTACGAGCAGTACTTC
few TRBJ2-1 . TRBV27 CASSFVSRASRNEQFF TGTGCCAGCAGTTTTGTCTCCAGGGCCTCGAGAAATGAGCAGTTCTTC
many TRBJ1-6 . TRBV7-3 CASGGSGSPLHF TGTGCCAGCGGCGGTTCGGGTTCACCCCTCCACTTT
few TRBJ1-6 . TRBV7-9 CASSLAAGQLNSPLHF TGTGCCAGCAGCTTAGCGGCCGGTCAATTGAATTCACCCCTCCACTTT
. TRBJ2-3 . TRBV20-1 CSARGQGDPDTQYF TGCAGTGCTAGGGGGCAGGGTGATCCAGATACGCAGTATTTT
. TRBJ2-1 TRBD2 TRBV6-4 CASGRLADTYNEQFF TGTGCCAGCGGACGACTAGCGGATACCTACAATGAGCAGTTCTTC
. TRBJ2-3 . TRBV9 CASSVDQGQDTQYF TGTGCCAGCAGCGTAGATCAGGGACAAGATACGCAGTATTTT
. TRBJ2-1 TRBD2 TRBV12-3/TRBV12-4 CASSQLADVDEQFF TGTGCCAGCAGTCAACTAGCGGATGTGGATGAGCAGTTCTTC
. TRBJ1-4 . TRBV15 CATSRDLGGEKLFF TGTGCCACCAGCAGAGATTTGGGGGGAGAAAAACTGTTTTTT
. TRBJ2-2 TRBD2 TRBV7-6 CASSSRLAGGPGGELFF TGTGCCAGCAGTTCAAGACTAGCGGGGGGGCCGGGCGGGGAGCTGTTTTTT
. TRBJ1-4 . TRBV7-9 CASSPAGKTANEKLFF TGTGCCAGCAGCCCCGCAGGGAAGACGGCTAATGAAAAACTGTTTTTT
few TRBJ2-1 . TRBV15 CATSSNSLYEQFF TGTGCCACCAGCAGTAATAGCCTCTACGAGCAGTTCTTC
. TRBJ2-3 . TRBV7-6 CASSLGRGRQLGDTQYF TGTGCCAGCAGCTTAGGGCGGGGCAGGCAACTGGGAGATACGCAGTATTTT
. TRBJ1-4 . TRBV3-1 CASSQPSRGSEKLFF TGTGCCAGCAGCCAACCTTCAAGGGGGAGTGAAAAACTGTTTTTT
. TRBJ2-1 . TRBV20-1 CSASTGGSSYNEQFF TGCAGTGCTAGTACCGGAGGGAGCTCCTACAATGAGCAGTTCTTC
few TRBJ2-7 TRBD2 TRBV3-1 CASSQDGAGRDEQYF TGTGCCAGCAGCCAAGACGGGGCAGGGAGGGACGAGCAGTACTTC
few TRBJ2-7 TRBD1 TRBV27 CASSLKQGALIGQYF TGTGCCAGCAGTCTAAAACAGGGGGCCCTCATAGGGCAGTACTTC
few TRBJ2-6 TRBD2 TRBV7-9 CASSSLGRGANVLTF TGTGCCAGCAGCTCTCTCGGGAGGGGGGCCAACGTCCTGACTTTC
many TRBJ2-7 . TRBV14 CASSQTDQEDFYEQYF TGTGCCAGCAGCCAGACCGATCAAGAAGATTTCTACGAGCAGTACTTC
many TRBJ2-7 . TRBV5-1 CASSLGGANYEQYF TGTGCCAGCAGTTTAGGAGGGGCTAACTACGAGCAGTACTTC
few TRBJ2-7 . TRBV28 CASSSYGAEQYF TGTGCCAGCAGTTCGTATGGGGCCGAGCAGTACTTC
. TRBJ1-1 . TRBV29-1 CSGDGQMNTEAFF TGCAGCGGTGACGGACAGATGAACACTGAAGCTTTCTTT
. TRBJ2-5 TRBD1 TRBV12-3/TRBV12-4 CACRGTAQETQYF TGTGCCTGCAGGGGGACAGCTCAAGAGACCCAGTACTTC
. TRBJ1-1 TRBD1 TRBV11-2 CASSLGLTGRPEAFF TGTGCCAGCAGCTTAGGCTTGACAGGGAGGCCTGAAGCTTTCTTT
. TRBJ1-1 . TRBV28 CASSERGGGMNTEAFF TGTGCCAGCTCCGAACGGGGGGGTGGAATGAACACTGAAGCTTTCTTT
few TRBJ2-3 TRBD2 TRBV29-1 CSVGAGRGTDTQYF TGCAGCGTCGGAGCGGGACGCGGCACAGATACGCAGTATTTT
once TRBJ2-2 . TRBV6-5 CASSYLDAGTGELFF TGTGCCAGCAGTTATCTTGACGCCGGCACCGGGGAGCTGTTTTTT
. TRBJ1-1 TRBD1 TRBV15 CATSTGGEAFF TGTGCCACCAGCACAGGGGGAGAAGCTTTCTTT